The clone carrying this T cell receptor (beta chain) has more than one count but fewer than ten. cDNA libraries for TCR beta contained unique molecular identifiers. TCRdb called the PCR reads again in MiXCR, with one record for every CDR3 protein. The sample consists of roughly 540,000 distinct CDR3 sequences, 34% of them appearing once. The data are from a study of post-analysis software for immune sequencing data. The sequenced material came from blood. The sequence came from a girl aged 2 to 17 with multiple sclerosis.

CDR3: CSARDGAKGAGSPLHF. Here the CDR3 DNA reads TGCAGTGCTAGAGATGGGGCCAAGGGGGCTGGATCACCCCTCCACTTT. The rearrangement links TRBV20-1 to TRBJ1-6; 7 bases are a match to TRBD1. The germline V gene encodes CDR1 DFQATT and CDR2 SNEGSKA (reference sequence). The CDR3 loop spans 16 amino acids. Trimming cost V 0 bases and J 10 bases; bases outside gene matches: 12.